Shown below are 13 T cell receptor beta chains from a single sample sequenced in a study of CD8 T cells in ankylosing spondylitis. A single record per CDR3 protein comes from TCRdb applying MiXCR to the 5' RACE reads. The sample has roughly 230,000 distinct CDR3 sequences, 15% to 20% seen once. Sample: blood, either unsorted or a sorted T cell fraction (not recorded which). The source is a male donor with ankylosing spondylitis or in good health (not recorded which).

This clonotype was seen a few times. The chain couples TRBV25-1 to TRBJ1-1, with TRBD1 identical over 7 bases. Germline CDR1 MGHDK, CDR2 SYGVNS. V dropped 6 bases and J dropped 4; count of bases not matched to a gene: 5. The CDR3 spans 13 residues. The CDR3 loop is CASSQGVATEAFF. The CDR3 DNA reads as TGTGCCAGCAGCCAGGGGGTGGCCACTGAAGCTTTCTTT. The full variable domain, completed using reference TRBV25-1 and TRBJ1-1, is EADIYQTPRYLVIGTGKKITLECSQTMGHDKMYWYQQDPGMELHLIHYSYGVNSTEKGDLSSESTVSRIRTEHFPLTLESARPSHTSQYLCASSQGVATEAFFGQGTRLTVV.

The chain couples TRBV4-3 to TRBJ1-6; D might be TRBD1 (5 bases). The V gene lost 0 bases and the J gene lost 9 bases, with 12 bases spanning the gap. CDR3 length: 15 residues. Germline-derived CDR1 and CDR2 are LGHNA and YSLEER. The CDR3 reads CASSQDRGWGSPLHF. The CDR3 DNA reads as TGCGCCAGCAGCCAAGATCGGGGCTGGGGTTCACCCCTCCACTTT.

This clonotype was seen many times. The rearrangement joins TRBV4-1 to TRBJ1-4; D is ambiguous. The V gene's germline CDR1 is MGHRA and CDR2 YSYEKL. Trimming left V 4 bases short and J 6 bases short, with 18 bases between. This CDR3 is 16 amino acids long. The CDR3 spells CASSPDAGGLYEKLFF. Written as DNA, the CDR3 is TGCGCCAGCAGCCCCGATGCGGGAGGGTTGTATGAAAAACTGTTTTTT.

This chain uses TRBV7-7 with TRBJ2-1, with 7 bases fitting TRBD2. This CDR3 has 14 amino acids. The germline CDR1 and CDR2 sequences are SSHAT and FNYEAQ (reference sequence). The chain's CDR3 is CAILGGIENNEQFF. CDR3 coding DNA: TGTGCGATCCTCGGGGGGATAGAGAATAATGAGCAGTTCTTC.

The rearrangement links TRBV29-1 to TRBJ1-3; possibly TRBD1 for D (6 bases). The CDR3 is 12 amino acids. Germline V gene sequence: CDR1 SQVTM, CDR2 ANQGSEA. The CDR3 coding sequence is TGCACCGGGTGGGGGCCCGGAAACACCATATATTTT. This translates into CTGWGPGNTIYF.

This chain links TRBV4-1 with TRBJ2-2; possibly TRBD1 or TRBD2 for D (5 bases each). The CDR3 is 14 amino acids. The germline V and J ends were trimmed by 1 base and 5 bases, with 8 bases remaining between them. Germline V gene sequence: CDR1 MGHRA, CDR2 YSYEKL. CDR3 DNA sequence: TGCGCCAGCAGCCAAGTTGGGGGAACCGGGGAGCTGTTTTTT. The encoded protein is CASSQVGGTGELFF.

This clonotype appeared a few times. The V and J genes are TRBV24-1 and TRBJ1-5; 7 bases are a match to TRBD1. J gave up 7 bases and V 5 bases, and 13 bases lay outside the gene matches. The CDR3 totals 16 residues. In germline, CDR1 is KGHDR, CDR2 SFDVKD. CDR3 in amino acids: CATSGIGQVPVQPQHF. The DNA for the CDR3 is TGTGCCACCAGTGGAATCGGACAGGTTCCTGTCCAGCCCCAGCATTTT.

Concerning this clonotype: Sequence at one end of the junction differs from germline and may be a read error. The genes are TRBV7-9 and TRBJ2-2, with a tentative D call TRBD1 (6 bases). The CDR3 sequence is 14 residues long. Germline assignment: CDR1 SEHNR and CDR2 FQNEAQ (reference sequence). The CDR3 DNA reads TGTGCCAGCAGCCCTGACAGGAACGCCGGGGAGCTGTTTTTT. It is translated as CASSPDRNAGELFF. Using reference TRBV7-9 and TRBJ2-2 for the parts outside the CDR3, the full variable domain is DTGVSQNPRHKITKRGQNVTFRCDPISEHNRLYWYRQTLGQGPEFLTYFQNEAQLEKSRLLSDRFSAERPKGSFSTLEIQRTEQGDSAMYLCASSPDRNAGELFFGEGSRLTVL.

This clonotype was seen more than once but under ten times. The gene calls are TRBV5-1 and TRBJ1-1; TRBD1 aligns across 8 bases. Trimming cost V 3 bases and J 4 bases; bases outside gene matches: 5. The germline CDR1 and CDR2 sequences are SGHRS and YFSETQ. CDR3 size: 14 residues. The CDR3 here is CASSSRQGSTEAFF. The CDR3 DNA reads TGCGCCAGCAGCTCCCGACAGGGGAGCACTGAAGCTTTCTTT.

There are a few counts of this clonotype. The genes are TRBV10-3 and TRBJ2-2; 7 nucleotides match TRBD1. With V trimmed by 6 bases and J by 7 bases, 11 bases remained unmatched. The CDR3 is 15 amino acids. CDR1 and CDR2 from the germline V gene are ENHRY and SYGVKD. The CDR3 loop reads CAIRASTGYGGELFF. DNA for the CDR3: TGTGCCATCAGGGCGTCGACAGGGTATGGCGGGGAGCTGTTTTTT.

The rearrangement uses TRBV6-1 and TRBJ2-2; 8 nucleotides agree with TRBD2. V trimming: 5 bases; J trimming: 3 bases; junction bases outside the gene matches: 8. This CDR3 is built from 16 residues. The germline V gene has CDR1 MNHNS and CDR2 SASEGT. The CDR3 DNA sequence: TGTGCCAGCAGTCCCGTAGCGGGATTGGACACCGGGGAGCTGTTTTTT. Protein sequence: CASSPVAGLDTGELFF.

This clonotype was found a few times. The gene calls are TRBV11-2 and TRBJ2-5; 10 bases match TRBD2. Looked up from germline, CDR1 is SGHAT and CDR2 is FQNNGV. The J segment lost 4 bases and the V segment lost 6 bases, leaving 8 bases of the junction unmatched. CDR3 length: 15 residues. DNA of the CDR3: TGTGCCAGCAGTTTTATAGCGGGAGGCGGAGAGACCCAGTACTTC. This gives the protein CASSFIAGGGETQYF.

This clonotype was recorded a few times. This chain links TRBV20-1 with TRBJ2-1; TRBD1 aligns across 7 bases. Germline CDR1 reads DFQATT; CDR2 reads SNEGSKA (reference sequence). The CDR3 contains 15 residues. J gave up 4 bases and V 2 bases, and 8 bases lay outside the gene matches. In nucleotides, the CDR3 is TGCAGTGCTAGATCGCGCACAGGGGTATACAATGAGCAGTTCTTC. Translated: CSARSRTGVYNEQFF.